The 21 T cell receptor beta chains given below trace back to one sample, sequenced in a study of blood T cell repertoires in COVID-19. Assay: immunoSEQ multiplex PCR; the TCRdb copy retains only in-frame clones and omits some. The repertoire holds some 150,000 clones, with roughly four fifths as singletons. Sequencing was carried out using peripheral blood. The receptors were gathered from a human donor in a cohort sampled during active COVID-19.

The CDR3 is CASGIKRDQPQHF. For the CDR3, the DNA is TGTGCCAGCGGCATAAAGCGGGATCAGCCCCAGCATTTT. This chain joins TRBV19 and TRBJ1-5; D gene unclear. This CDR3 spans 13 amino acids. The ends were cut back, 9 bases at V and 5 bases at J, with 14 bases in the middle. Looked up from germline, CDR1 is LNHDA and CDR2 is SQIVND (reference sequence).

The CDR3 sequence is CASSQETTDFNSPLHF. CDR3 sequence (DNA): TGTGCCAGCAGCCAAGAGACGACGGACTTTAATTCACCCCTCCACTTT. The gene calls are TRBV4-2 and TRBJ1-6; D not resolved. The CDR3 extends over 16 amino acids. Looked up from germline, CDR1 is LGHNA and CDR2 is YNFKEQ. Trimming took 0 bases from V and 6 from J, leaving 12 bases between them.

As to this clone: Additional DNA sequences in this sample encode the identical CDR3. This sequence joins TRBV5-1 and TRBJ2-7, with D perhaps TRBD2 (7 bases). The CDR3 is made up of 14 amino acids. Germline CDR1 and CDR2: SGHRS and YFSETQ. The ends were cut back, 2 bases at V and 2 bases at J, with 11 bases in the middle. CDR3 nucleotide sequence: TGCGCCAGCAGCTTTAGGCGGGGGCCCTACGAGCAGTACTTC. Its translation is CASSFRRGPYEQYF.

The chain is built from TRBV5-1 and TRBJ1-1; 8 bases match TRBD1. This CDR3 contains 14 residues. V lost 5 bases and J lost 6; bases outside the gene matches: 9. Germline values: CDR1 SGHRS, CDR2 YFSETQ. CDR3 DNA: TGCGCCAGCAGGAACGATCACAGGGGGTCTGAAGCTTTCTTT. Encoded protein: CASRNDHRGSEAFF. The whole variable domain, remainder taken from reference TRBV5-1 and TRBJ1-1, is KAGVTQTPRYLIKTRGQQVTLSCSPISGHRSVSWYQQTPGQGLQFLFEYFSETQRNKGNFPGRFSGRQFSNSRSEMNVSTLELGDSALYLCASRNDHRGSEAFFGQGTRLTVV.

J is TRBJ2-7 and V is TRBV6-1, with a possible D match to TRBD2 (6 bases). V lost 4 bases and J 5 bases, leaving 21 bases between the germline ends. Germline V gene data show CDR1 as MNHNS and CDR2 as SASEGT. CDR3 length: 16 residues. This chain's CDR3 is CASSGLGKGARNEQYF. DNA for the CDR3: TGTGCCAGCAGTGGACTAGGTAAAGGGGCGCGGAACGAGCAGTACTTC.

The chain uses TRBV7-8 and TRBJ1-3, with unresolved D. The CDR3 spans 16 residues. V lost 0 bases to trimming and J lost 0 bases, with 9 bases between them. Germline V CDR1 and CDR2: SGHVS, FQNEAQ. The CDR3 sequence is CASSLAFRSSGNTIYF. CDR3 DNA sequence: TGTGCCAGCAGCTTAGCGTTCAGGTCCTCTGGAAACACCATATATTTT.

This clone has only one observation. The chain recombines TRBV9 with TRBJ2-2; a possible D gene is TRBD2 (7 bases). The CDR3 consists of 16 residues. V was trimmed by 2 bases and J by 7 bases, leaving 18 bases between them. Germline CDR1 is SGDLS and CDR2 is YYNGEE. CDR3 residues: CASSVYRDYQIGELFF. CDR3 nucleotides: TGTGCCAGCAGCGTTTACAGGGACTACCAAATCGGGGAGCTGTTTTTT.

The J gene is TRBJ2-6, the V gene TRBV2; 10 bases are shared with TRBD1. Germline V CDR1 and CDR2: SNHLY, FYNNEI. This CDR3 is 15 amino acids long. J was trimmed by 4 bases and V by 6 bases; bases with no gene match: 3. CDR3 DNA: TGTGCCAGCAGGGGGACAGGGGTCGGGGCCAACGTCCTGACTTTC. This translates into CASRGTGVGANVLTF.

The chain is built from TRBV2 and TRBJ1-2; unclear D gene. The CDR3 is 14 amino acids. V lost 3 bases to trimming and J lost 4 bases, with 12 bases between them. Germline V gives CDR1 SNHLY, CDR2 FYNNEI. CDR3 in amino acids: CASSDREGPYGYTF. The CDR3 nucleotides are TGTGCCAGCAGTGATAGGGAGGGCCCCTATGGCTACACCTTC.

V gene TRBV6-5 combines with J gene TRBJ1-1; TRBD1 matches at 12 bases. CDR3 length equals 15 residues. CDR1 is MNHEY and CDR2 is SVGAGI in the germline V gene. Losses at the gene ends were 7 bases for V and 4 bases for J; bases not matched to a gene: 7. CDR3 sequence (DNA): TGTGCCAGCATCCGGGACAGGGGGCTGGCCACTGAAGCTTTCTTT. It encodes CASIRDRGLATEAFF.

V usage is TRBV27 and J usage is TRBJ2-7; 7 nucleotides line up with TRBD1. V was pared by 6 bases and J by 0 bases, with 2 bases of the junction left unmatched. The V gene's germline CDR1 is MNHEY and CDR2 SMNVEV (reference sequence). CDR3 length equals 13 residues. CDR3 sequence (DNA): TGTGCCAGCAGAGGGGGCAGCTCCTACGAGCAGTACTTC. Its translation is CASRGGSSYEQYF.

In its sample, this clone was seen many times. The chain couples TRBV6-1 to TRBJ1-1; D may be TRBD1 (6 bases). The germline V gene encodes CDR1 MNHNS and CDR2 SASEGT. Between the trimmed V and J ends, which lost 3 bases and 4 bases, there was a span of 15 bases. The CDR3 has 15 amino acids. CDR3 protein: CASSDRGRTSTEAFF. CDR3 in DNA: TGTGCCAGCAGTGACAGGGGTCGGACGAGCACTGAAGCTTTCTTT.

The chain is built from TRBV3-1 (or the pseudogene TRBV3-2) and TRBJ1-2; TRBD1 matches at 7 bases. The CDR3 contains 16 residues. CDR1 and CDR2 (germline): LGHDT, YNNKEL (reference sequence). V dropped 4 bases and J dropped 4; count of bases not matched to a gene: 12. The CDR3 DNA follows: TGTGCCAGCAGCCGAACCGGGACAGCGCAAATCTATGGCTACACCTTC. Amino acids: CASSRTGTAQIYGYTF.

The V and J genes are TRBV19 and TRBJ2-7; 8 nucleotides line up with TRBD2. V was pared by 3 bases and J by 4 bases, with 11 bases of the junction left unmatched. Per the germline V gene, CDR1 is LNHDA and CDR2 is SQIVND (reference sequence). This CDR3 is built from 16 residues. The CDR3 loop is CASSMGHGLAVYEQYF. The CDR3 nucleotides read TGTGCCAGTAGTATGGGTCACGGACTAGCTGTATACGAGCAGTACTTC.

V gene TRBV5-1 combines with J gene TRBJ2-2; D remains ambiguous. From germline, CDR1 is SGHRS and CDR2 YFSETQ. This CDR3 contains 16 residues. V was cut by 0 bases and J by 2 bases, with 11 bases left in between. CDR3 residues: CASSLEPGPNTGELFF. The DNA of the CDR3 is TGCGCCAGCAGCTTGGAACCGGGTCCAAACACCGGGGAGCTGTTTTTT.

This chain links TRBV5-1 with TRBJ2-2, with a tentative D call TRBD2 (6 bases). The CDR3 extends over 14 amino acids. Trimming stripped 4 bases from V and 4 bases from J, with 11 bases between. Germline V gene data show CDR1 as SGHRS and CDR2 as YFSETQ. The CDR3 reads CASSPGLATGELFF. The CDR3 region has the DNA TGCGCCAGCAGCCCGGGACTGGCCACCGGGGAGCTGTTTTTT.

Only a few counts were recorded for this clone. The chain has TRBV29-1 and TRBJ1-1; the D is unclear. The CDR3 contains 13 residues. Germline V lookup: CDR1 SQVTM, CDR2 ANQGSEA. Trimming took off 5 bases at V and 3 bases at J, with 13 bases between the two ends. The CDR3 DNA reads as TGCAGCGTTCGGAGCGGGCGGCACACTGAAGCTTTCTTT. Translated, it gives CSVRSGRHTEAFF.

The chain combines TRBV10-3 with TRBJ1-1; 7 bases match TRBD1. The V gene end was trimmed by 2 bases and the J gene end by 5 bases; junction bases not matched to a gene: 11. CDR3 length: 16 amino acids. The germline CDR1 and CDR2 sequences are ENHRY and SYGVKD. For the CDR3, the DNA is TGTGCCATCAGTGAGGTAGGAGGGGGCACTTATACTGAAGCTTTCTTT. It specifies CAISEVGGGTYTEAFF.

The sample holds one count of this clone. V and J are TRBV3-1 (or the pseudogene TRBV3-2) and TRBJ2-7, with D possibly matching TRBD2 (6 bases). Germline assignment: CDR1 LGHDT and CDR2 YNNKEL (reference sequence). V lost 4 bases and J 6 bases, leaving 13 bases between the germline ends. The CDR3 runs 13 residues. The CDR3 nucleotides are TGTGCCAGCAGCCCCTGGGACTTTTCCGAGCAGTACTTC. It yields the protein CASSPWDFSEQYF.

This clone was seen a few times. This rearrangement joins TRBV29-1 to TRBJ2-5, with 7 bases aligning to TRBD1. Trimming at V came to 4 bases and at J to 4 bases, leaving 6 bases not matched to a gene. Germline CDR1 reads SQVTM; CDR2 reads ANQGSEA. This CDR3 is built from 13 residues. CDR3 sequence: CSVGQGSGETQYF. CDR3 coding DNA: TGCAGCGTTGGACAGGGATCCGGAGAGACCCAGTACTTC.

This chain links TRBV25-1 with TRBJ2-7; 7 bases are shared with TRBD2. The trim removed 2 bases at V and 2 bases at J, leaving 6 bases unmatched. CDR3 length: 15 amino acids. The germline V gene has CDR1 MGHDK and CDR2 SYGVNS. Here the CDR3 reads CASSESGTATYEQYF. The CDR3 DNA reads as TGTGCCAGCAGTGAAAGCGGGACGGCGACCTACGAGCAGTACTTC.